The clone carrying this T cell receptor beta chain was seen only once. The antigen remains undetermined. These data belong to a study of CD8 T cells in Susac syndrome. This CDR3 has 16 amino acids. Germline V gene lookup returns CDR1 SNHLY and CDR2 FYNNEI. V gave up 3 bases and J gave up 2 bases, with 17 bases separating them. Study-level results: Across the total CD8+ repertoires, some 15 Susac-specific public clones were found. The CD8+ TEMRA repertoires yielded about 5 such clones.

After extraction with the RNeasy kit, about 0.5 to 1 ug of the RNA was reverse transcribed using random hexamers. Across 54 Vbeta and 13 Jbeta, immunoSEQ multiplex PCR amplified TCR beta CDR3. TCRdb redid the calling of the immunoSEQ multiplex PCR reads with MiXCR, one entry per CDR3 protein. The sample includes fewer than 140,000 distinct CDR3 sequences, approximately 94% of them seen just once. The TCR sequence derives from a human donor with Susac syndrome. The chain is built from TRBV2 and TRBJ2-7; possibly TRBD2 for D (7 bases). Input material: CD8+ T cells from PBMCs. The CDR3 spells CASSEGGGARPYEQYF. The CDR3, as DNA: TGTGCCAGCAGTGAGGGTGGGGGGGCCCGACCCTACGAGCAGTACTTC.